A single sample is the source of the 11 T cell receptor beta chains below, sequenced in a study of blood T cell repertoires in COVID-19. TCRdb keeps only in-frame clones here, not all; method: immunoSEQ multiplex PCR. The sample gives about 260,000 clones, 70% to 90% of which show up once; approximately 1.2% is in the top ten. The sample taken for sequencing was PBMCs or T cells enriched from blood (not recorded which). These receptors all come from a middle-aged woman with acute COVID-19.

The chain has TRBV18 and TRBJ2-7, with D unresolved. Germline assignment: CDR1 KGHSH and CDR2 LQKENI. The CDR3 runs 13 residues. V dropped 3 bases and J dropped 0 bases, with 6 bases sitting between them. CDR3 amino acids: CASSPYSSYEQYF. In DNA, the CDR3 is TGTGCCAGCTCACCGTACAGCTCCTACGAGCAGTACTTC. Combining the CDR3 with reference TRBV18 and TRBJ2-7 gives the whole variable domain NAGVMQNPRHLVRRRGQEARLRCSPMKGHSHVYWYRQLPEEGLKFMVYLQKENIIDESGMPKERFSAEFPKEGPSILRIQQVVRGDSAAYFCASSPYSSYEQYFGPGTRLTVT.

This clone occurred a few times. The chain couples TRBV2 to TRBJ1-6; D gene ambiguous. The V end lost 8 bases, the J end lost 6 bases, and 11 bases lay between the germline ends. The CDR3 covers 13 residues. CDR1 SNHLY and CDR2 FYNNEI come from the germline V gene. In DNA form, the CDR3 reads TGTGCCAGCTCAGGACTTCGTAATTCACCCCTCCACTTT. It codes for CASSGLRNSPLHF.

This chain connects TRBV12-1 to TRBJ1-2. TRBV12-1 is noted as a pseudogene. This CDR3 contains 10 residues. The CDR3 DNA is TGTGCCAGCAGCCCGGTCGGCTACACCTTC. It yields the protein CASSPVGYTF.

This chain links TRBV30 with TRBJ1-2, with 10 nucleotides matching TRBD1. The CDR3 loop spans 19 amino acids. V lost 5 bases and J lost 6; bases outside the gene matches: 24. Germline V lookup: CDR1 GTSNPN, CDR2 SVGIG (reference sequence). CDR3 residues: CAWDVGGTGAPMSYHGYTF. The CDR3 region has the DNA TGTGCCTGGGATGTCGGGGGGACAGGGGCCCCGATGAGCTATCATGGCTACACCTTC.

The V call is TRBV28, the J call TRBJ1-3; 8 bases align to TRBD1. The CDR3 spans 16 residues. V dropped 10 bases and J dropped 8; count of bases not matched to a gene: 19. Germline V CDR1 and CDR2: MDHEN, SYDVKM. The CDR3 region is CAIQGQGLDGGDTIYF. The CDR3 coding sequence is TGTGCCATCCAAGGACAGGGCCTAGACGGCGGTGACACCATATATTTT.

V is TRBV6-2 or TRBV6-3 and J is TRBJ1-6; D uncertain. V lost 4 bases, J lost 5 bases, and 9 bases lay in between. The V gene's germline CDR1 is MNHEY and CDR2 SVGEGT. This CDR3 comprises 14 residues. The CDR3 protein is CASSLYEDNSPLHF. The DNA of the CDR3 is TGTGCCAGCAGTTTGTACGAGGATAATTCACCCCTCCACTTT.

The chain is built from TRBV3-1 (or the pseudogene TRBV3-2) and TRBJ1-1; D call uncertain. CDR3 size: 14 residues. From germline, CDR1 is LGHDT and CDR2 YNNKEL (reference sequence). V lost 4 bases and J 4 bases, leaving 13 bases between the germline ends. CDR3 sequence reads: CASSLLREGTEAFF. The CDR3 nucleotides read TGTGCCAGCAGCCTTCTCCGGGAGGGCACTGAAGCTTTCTTT.

The J gene is TRBJ1-2, the V gene TRBV10-3; D not certain. Germline V gene sequence: CDR1 ENHRY, CDR2 SYGVKD. The CDR3 has 12 residues. The DNA for the CDR3 is TGTGCGCTAAGGAGCGGAGTCTATGGCTACACCTTC. This translates into CALRSGVYGYTF.

The rearrangement links TRBV5-1 to TRBJ2-5; 8 bases are a match to TRBD2. Germline CDR1 and CDR2: SGHRS and YFSETQ. The V and J ends lost 4 bases and 3 bases, in that order; junction bases with no gene match: 5. This CDR3 is built from 14 residues. For the CDR3, the DNA is TGCGCCAGCAGCGCGGGACTAGGCGAAGAGACCCAGTACTTC. Protein product: CASSAGLGEETQYF. Full variable domain (outside the CDR3, taken from reference TRBV5-1 and TRBJ2-5): KAGVTQTPRYLIKTRGQQVTLSCSPISGHRSVSWYQQTPGQGLQFLFEYFSETQRNKGNFPGRFSGRQFSNSRSEMNVSTLELGDSALYLCASSAGLGEETQYFGPGTRLLVL.

The CDR3: CASSHGAGGDTGELFF. Written as DNA, the CDR3 is TGCGCCAGCAGCCACGGTGCGGGAGGCGACACCGGGGAGCTGTTTTTT. This chain connects TRBV4-1 to TRBJ2-2; 8 bases map to TRBD2. V lost 3 bases and J lost 3; bases outside the gene matches: 6. Germline V gene sequence: CDR1 MGHRA, CDR2 YSYEKL. The CDR3 consists of 16 residues.

The rearrangement links TRBV12-3 or TRBV12-4 to TRBJ2-5, with D tentatively TRBD1 (6 bases). The CDR3 loop spans 12 amino acids. The ends were cut back, 6 bases at V and 4 bases at J, with 9 bases in the middle. This CDR3 reads CASSARGETQYF. The CDR3 DNA is TGTGCCAGCAGCGCCAGGGGAGAGACCCAGTACTTC.